One and the same sample provided the 17 T cell receptor beta chains below, sequenced in a study of T-cell memory formation after mild COVID-19. A single record per CDR3 protein comes from TCRdb applying MiXCR to the 5' RACE reads. The sample lists approximately 290,000 distinct CDR3 sequences; approximately 19% were seen once. The source material was PBMCs or a T cell subset sorted from them (not recorded which). The receptors shown here come from a man aged 18 to 30 who had mild COVID-19 (a few samples of this study predate the infection). Cell type and time point are not known.

The gene calls are TRBV7-2 and TRBJ1-4, with D perhaps matching TRBD1 (6 bases). V shed 3 bases and J shed 3 bases, with 14 bases lying between them. This CDR3 contains 16 residues. Per germline, CDR1 SGHTA and CDR2 FQGNSA. Written as DNA, the CDR3 is TGTGCCAGCAGCTTTATTCTGGGGGCCCCTAATGAAAAACTGTTTTTT. Its translation is CASSFILGAPNEKLFF.

The chain is built from TRBV5-1 and TRBJ1-6, with a weak D call TRBD1 (6 bases). Germline CDR1 reads SGHRS; CDR2 reads YFSETQ. V lost 0 bases to trimming and J lost 10 bases, with 11 bases between them. The CDR3 is made up of 14 amino acids. CDR3 sequence (DNA): TGCGCCAGCAGCTTGGGACTCCAGGGGTCACCCCTCCACTTT. Translating it yields CASSLGLQGSPLHF.

This clonotype came up a few times. This rearrangement joins TRBV6-1 to TRBJ1-5; D possibly corresponds to TRBD1 (5 bases). Trimming cost V 8 bases and J 3 bases, with 8 bases left between them. The germline V gene has CDR1 MNHNS and CDR2 SASEGT. CDR3 length: 12 amino acids. The CDR3 nucleotides are TGTGCCAGCCAGGGTTCCAATCAGCCCCAGCATTTT. Amino acid sequence: CASQGSNQPQHF.

This clonotype was counted only a few times. The chain joins TRBV7-9 to TRBJ1-2; TRBD1 might be the D (5 bases). The germline V and J ends were trimmed by 3 bases and 5 bases, with 10 bases remaining between them. The germline V gene has CDR1 SEHNR and CDR2 FQNEAQ (reference sequence). This CDR3 spans 13 amino acids. DNA of the CDR3: TGTGCCAGCAGCTTCGACAGCCTGTATGGCTACACCTTC. Its translation: CASSFDSLYGYTF.

The rearrangement links TRBV20-1 to TRBJ2-7; maybe TRBD2 (6 bases). Germline V lookup: CDR1 DFQATT, CDR2 SNEGSKA (reference sequence). V lost 6 bases and J lost 0, with 15 bases in between. The CDR3 covers 14 residues. The CDR3 sequence: CSARGGGYSYEQYF. The DNA of the CDR3 is TGCAGTGCCCGGGGTGGGGGGTACTCCTACGAGCAGTACTTC.

This rearrangement joins TRBV5-1 to TRBJ1-5; D not certain. This CDR3 contains 15 residues. With 0 bases removed from V and 2 bases from J, the gap between germline ends came to 9 bases. From germline, CDR1 is SGHRS and CDR2 YFSETQ. In DNA form, the CDR3 reads TGCGCCAGCAGCTTGGAAGGGCACGGCAATCAGCCCCAGCATTTT. It translates to CASSLEGHGNQPQHF.

The CDR3 coding sequence is TGTGCCAGCAGCACCCTCGGGGTTACTGAAGCTTTCTTT. Translating gives CASSTLGVTEAFF. The chain employs TRBV14 and TRBJ1-1, with unresolved D. Trimming removed 5 bases from V and 5 bases from J, with 12 bases in between. The CDR3 has 13 residues. From germline, CDR1 is SGHDN and CDR2 FVKESK.

This clonotype was recorded only once. V is TRBV2 and J is TRBJ2-3, with D perhaps TRBD1 (6 bases). Looked up from germline, CDR1 is SNHLY and CDR2 is FYNNEI. Trimming removed 8 bases from V and 4 bases from J, with 10 bases in between. This CDR3 is 12 amino acids long. CDR3 residues: CASGDIPDTQYF. The CDR3 nucleotides are TGTGCCAGCGGGGACATCCCAGATACGCAGTATTTT.

This chain uses TRBV5-1 with TRBJ2-1; 7 positions agree with TRBD1. The junction had 2 bases not matched to a gene; V was cut back by 2 bases and J by 0 bases. The germline CDR1 and CDR2 sequences are SGHRS and YFSETQ. This CDR3 region has 15 residues. The CDR3 nucleotides are TGCGCCAGCAGCTTAGACAGGGTCTCCTACAATGAGCAGTTCTTC. It codes for CASSLDRVSYNEQFF.

This clonotype was seen ten or more times. V and J are TRBV20-1 and TRBJ1-2; D is undetermined. The germline V gene has CDR1 DFQATT and CDR2 SNEGSKA (reference sequence). V lost 6 bases, J lost 5 bases, and 10 bases lay in between. This CDR3 has 11 residues. The CDR3 sequence: CSAQGGYGYTF. The CDR3 DNA follows: TGCAGTGCCCAAGGAGGGTATGGCTACACCTTC.

This clonotype showed up many times. This chain uses TRBV9 with TRBJ2-5, with D tentatively TRBD1 (6 bases). The CDR3 is made up of 13 amino acids. Deletions cut 3 bases from V and 3 bases from J, with 9 bases between. CDR1 is SGDLS, CDR2 YYNGEE, per germline. The CDR3 spells CASSAGQKETQYF. As DNA, the CDR3 is TGTGCCAGCAGCGCCGGACAGAAAGAGACCCAGTACTTC.

The rearrangement uses TRBV30 and TRBJ2-2, with D uncertain. Trimming took 4 bases from V and 7 from J, leaving 7 bases between them. The germline V gene encodes CDR1 GTSNPN and CDR2 SVGIG (reference sequence). The CDR3 has 11 amino acids. The chain's CDR3 is CAWTKNGELFF. The DNA of the CDR3 is TGTGCCTGGACCAAAAACGGGGAGCTGTTTTTT.

The V and J genes are TRBV27 and TRBJ2-5; the D is unclear. From germline, CDR1 is MNHEY and CDR2 SMNVEV (reference sequence). This CDR3 is built from 14 residues. V shed 5 bases and J shed 1 base, with 11 bases lying between them. The chain's CDR3 is CASSAWAGQETQYF. The CDR3 bases are TGTGCCAGCAGTGCTTGGGCAGGCCAAGAGACCCAGTACTTC.

The chain joins TRBV7-9 to TRBJ2-3; possibly TRBD1 for D (6 bases). The CDR3 is made up of 15 amino acids. Germline V gene data show CDR1 as SEHNR and CDR2 as FQNEAQ (reference sequence). Trimming shortened V by 3 bases and J by 8 bases, and 18 bases separated the two germline ends. CDR3 sequence: CASSFSKSLGGTQYF. The CDR3 DNA is TGTGCCAGCAGCTTCTCTAAGTCGTTAGGGGGTACGCAGTATTTT.

This clonotype was observed many times. The chain links TRBV28 to TRBJ1-6, with D possibly matching TRBD1 (5 bases). CDR3 length: 16 residues. From germline, CDR1 is MDHEN and CDR2 SYDVKM. V dropped 3 bases and J dropped 7 bases, with 16 bases sitting between them. CDR3 residues: CASSFLGGGENSPLHF. The CDR3 DNA reads as TGTGCCAGCAGTTTTCTCGGGGGAGGTGAGAATTCACCCCTCCACTTT.

This clonotype has only a few counts. This chain links TRBV6-2 or TRBV6-3 with TRBJ2-3; the match to TRBD2 covers 15 bases. Per germline, CDR1 MNHEY and CDR2 SVGEGT. The CDR3 runs 16 residues. Trimming took 4 bases from V and 4 from J; bases not matched to a gene: 3. The CDR3 here is CASSSGLAGGSDTQYF. The CDR3 DNA follows: TGTGCCAGCAGTTCGGGACTAGCGGGGGGTTCAGATACGCAGTATTTT.

This clonotype was seen a few times. The J gene is TRBJ1-2, the V gene TRBV7-2; 9 positions match TRBD1. The germline V gene encodes CDR1 SGHTA and CDR2 FQGNSA. The CDR3 is made up of 15 amino acids. The J segment lost 8 bases and the V segment lost 5 bases, leaving 12 bases of the junction unmatched. The CDR3 DNA reads as TGTGCCAGCAGCCAGCGGGACAGGGCAATTCGGGGCTACACCTTC. Its translation is CASSQRDRAIRGYTF.